This is a list of T cell receptor beta chains from one sample in a study of CD4 T cells in relation to SARS-CoV-2 and coronaviruses. The protocol was immunoSEQ multiplex PCR, while the TCRdb copy is restricted to in-frame clones and leaves out a portion. The top ten hold about 1.5% of the sample, which has about 59,000 clones, around 86% seen once. Sequencing used memory CD4+ T cells from PBMCs. The receptors shown here come from a human donor in good health. Each CDR3 is given with its conserved first and last residue. Fields, in order: V gene, J gene, CDR3 protein.

V gene: TRBV3-1/TRBV3-2; J gene: TRBJ2-3; CDR3 protein: CASSPDLAGGRRTQYF
V gene: TRBV9; J gene: TRBJ2-2; CDR3 protein: CASSVGGYGELFF
V gene: TRBV19; J gene: TRBJ2-3; CDR3 protein: CASPRRTPPISTDTQYF
V gene: TRBV9; J gene: TRBJ2-6; CDR3 protein: CALLAGRLGWANVLTF
V gene: TRBV12-3/TRBV12-4; J gene: TRBJ1-6; CDR3 protein: CASSVGFNSPLHF
V gene: TRBV18; J gene: TRBJ2-6; CDR3 protein: CASSLDRYSGANVLTF
V gene: TRBV11-2; J gene: TRBJ2-7; CDR3 protein: CASSLDWEQYF
V gene: TRBV7-7; J gene: TRBJ2-7; CDR3 protein: CASSPDEGPYEQYF
V gene: TRBV27; J gene: TRBJ2-3; CDR3 protein: CAVGRTSEDTQYF
V gene: TRBV21-1; J gene: TRBJ2-7; CDR3 protein: CASSIRAGTVGTSDYEQYF
V gene: TRBV18; J gene: TRBJ2-3; CDR3 protein: CASSTGAGDTQYF
V gene: TRBV7-2; J gene: TRBJ1-3; CDR3 protein: CASSSRWSGNTIYF
V gene: TRBV28; J gene: TRBJ1-4; CDR3 protein: CASSLGVGLRFF
V gene: TRBV3-1/TRBV3-2; J gene: TRBJ2-7; CDR3 protein: CASSQKYEQYF
V gene: TRBV12-3/TRBV12-4; J gene: TRBJ2-1; CDR3 protein: CASSLRNQQFF
V gene: TRBV5-6; J gene: TRBJ2-1; CDR3 protein: CASSLEVRPGYNEQFF
V gene: TRBV30; J gene: TRBJ1-6; CDR3 protein: CAWGQGANSPLHF
V gene: TRBV24-1; J gene: TRBJ2-1; CDR3 protein: CATSDFRDRGGNEQFF
V gene: TRBV18; J gene: TRBJ2-3; CDR3 protein: CASSRRSGGTDTQYF
V gene: TRBV19; J gene: TRBJ1-2; CDR3 protein: CASTQGSTNLRGYTF
V gene: TRBV19; J gene: TRBJ2-5; CDR3 protein: CASSIDLGGSRETQYF
V gene: TRBV30; J gene: TRBJ1-2; CDR3 protein: CAWTRNERFGYTF
V gene: TRBV7-2; J gene: TRBJ1-3; CDR3 protein: CASSFGVLGGNTIYF
V gene: TRBV9; J gene: TRBJ1-2; CDR3 protein: CASSVDSAPYGYTF
V gene: TRBV6-1; J gene: TRBJ1-4; CDR3 protein: CASSEDSATNEKLFF
V gene: TRBV9; J gene: TRBJ2-1; CDR3 protein: CASSVGGRGSYNEQFF
V gene: TRBV7-9; J gene: TRBJ1-3; CDR3 protein: CAYLPVNSGNTIYF
V gene: TRBV28; J gene: TRBJ1-2; CDR3 protein: CASSLWGDGYTF
V gene: TRBV10-3; J gene: TRBJ2-7; CDR3 protein: CAISERAGGPYEQYF
V gene: TRBV24-1; J gene: TRBJ2-2; CDR3 protein: CATSDYGTTGELFF
V gene: TRBV7-2; J gene: TRBJ2-2; CDR3 protein: CASSFGSLGGIPGELFF
V gene: TRBV10-3; J gene: TRBJ1-1; CDR3 protein: CAIQRGDTEAFF
V gene: TRBV15; J gene: TRBJ2-1; CDR3 protein: CATSRTSPGANEQFF
V gene: TRBV28; J gene: TRBJ1-1; CDR3 protein: CASSPAQPNTEAFF
V gene: TRBV6-2/TRBV6-3; J gene: TRBJ1-5; CDR3 protein: CASSSTGTNQPQHF
V gene: TRBV5-1; J gene: TRBJ2-7; CDR3 protein: CASTPAGGLYEQYF
V gene: TRBV2; J gene: TRBJ1-2; CDR3 protein: CASSDLRTGVHGYTF
V gene: TRBV4-2; J gene: TRBJ2-7; CDR3 protein: CASRATGRASDEQYF
V gene: TRBV28; J gene: TRBJ2-1; CDR3 protein: CASSSPGLAGGPPNEQFF
V gene: TRBV7-2; J gene: TRBJ1-3; CDR3 protein: CASSLVGTTISSSGNTIYF
V gene: TRBV6-5; J gene: TRBJ1-5; CDR3 protein: CASSYRDRGQPQHF